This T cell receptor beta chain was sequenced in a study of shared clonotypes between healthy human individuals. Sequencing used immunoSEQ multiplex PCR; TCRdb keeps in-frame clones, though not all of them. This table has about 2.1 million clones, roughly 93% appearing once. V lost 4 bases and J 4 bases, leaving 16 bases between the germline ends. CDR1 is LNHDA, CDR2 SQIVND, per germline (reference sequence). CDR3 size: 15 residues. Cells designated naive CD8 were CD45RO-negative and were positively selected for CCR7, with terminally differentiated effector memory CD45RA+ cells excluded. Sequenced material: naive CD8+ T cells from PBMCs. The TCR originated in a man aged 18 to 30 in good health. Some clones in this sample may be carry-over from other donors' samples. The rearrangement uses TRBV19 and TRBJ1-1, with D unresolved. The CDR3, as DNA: TGTGCCAGTAGTAACCCCGCAGACGCGGGCACTGAAGCTTTCTTT. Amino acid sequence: CASSNPADAGTEAFF.